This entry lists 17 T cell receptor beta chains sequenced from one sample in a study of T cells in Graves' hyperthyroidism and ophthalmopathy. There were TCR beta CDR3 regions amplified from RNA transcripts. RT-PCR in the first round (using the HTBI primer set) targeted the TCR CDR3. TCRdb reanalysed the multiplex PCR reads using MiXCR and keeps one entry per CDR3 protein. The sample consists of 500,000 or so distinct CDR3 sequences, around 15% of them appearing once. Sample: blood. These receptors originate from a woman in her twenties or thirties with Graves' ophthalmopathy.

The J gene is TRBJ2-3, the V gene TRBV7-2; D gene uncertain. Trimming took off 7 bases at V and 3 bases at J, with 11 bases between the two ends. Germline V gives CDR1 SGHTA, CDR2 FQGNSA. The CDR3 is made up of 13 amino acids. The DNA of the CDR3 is TGTGCCAGCATGACTTTCTCGACAGATACGCAGTATTTT. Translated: CASMTFSTDTQYF.

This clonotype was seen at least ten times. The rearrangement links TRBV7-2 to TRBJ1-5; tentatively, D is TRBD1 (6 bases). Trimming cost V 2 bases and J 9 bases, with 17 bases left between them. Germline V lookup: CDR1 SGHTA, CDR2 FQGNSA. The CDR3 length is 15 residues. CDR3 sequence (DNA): TGTGCCAGCAGCTTACAGGGCGGGGGCGGAGCGCCCCAGCATTTT. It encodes CASSLQGGGGAPQHF.

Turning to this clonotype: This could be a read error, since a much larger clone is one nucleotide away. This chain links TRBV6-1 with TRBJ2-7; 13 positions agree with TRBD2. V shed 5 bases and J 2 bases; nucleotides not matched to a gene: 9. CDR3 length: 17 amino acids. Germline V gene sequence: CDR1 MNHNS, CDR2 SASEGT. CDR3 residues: CASSHRPGTSGTYEQYF. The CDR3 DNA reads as TGTGCCAGCAGTCACCGCCCGGGGACTAGCGGGACCTACGAGCAGTACTTC.

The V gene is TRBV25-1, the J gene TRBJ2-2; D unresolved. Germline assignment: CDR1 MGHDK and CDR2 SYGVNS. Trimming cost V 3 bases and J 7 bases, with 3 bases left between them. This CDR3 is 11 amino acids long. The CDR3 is CASSDSGELFF. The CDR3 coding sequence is TGTGCCAGCAGTGACAGCGGGGAGCTGTTTTTT.

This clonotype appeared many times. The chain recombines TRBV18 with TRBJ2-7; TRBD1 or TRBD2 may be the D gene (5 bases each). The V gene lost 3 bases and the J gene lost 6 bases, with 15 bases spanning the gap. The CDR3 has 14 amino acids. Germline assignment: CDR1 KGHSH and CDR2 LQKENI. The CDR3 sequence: CASSPLNGDGEQYF. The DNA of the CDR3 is TGTGCCAGCTCACCTCTTAACGGGGACGGCGAGCAGTACTTC.

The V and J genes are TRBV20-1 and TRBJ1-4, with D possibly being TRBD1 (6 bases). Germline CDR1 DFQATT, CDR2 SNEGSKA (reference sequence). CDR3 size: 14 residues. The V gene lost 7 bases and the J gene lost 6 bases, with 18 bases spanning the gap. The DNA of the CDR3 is TGCAGTGGAGTCCTAAGGGGGGGGCATGAAAAACTGTTTTTT. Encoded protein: CSGVLRGGHEKLFF.

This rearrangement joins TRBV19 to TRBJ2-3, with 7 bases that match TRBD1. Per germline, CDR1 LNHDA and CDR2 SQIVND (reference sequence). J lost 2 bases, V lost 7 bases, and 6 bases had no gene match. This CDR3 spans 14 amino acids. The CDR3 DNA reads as TGTGCCAGTACCTTAGGACAGGACACAGATACGCAGTATTTT. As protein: CASTLGQDTDTQYF.

The CDR3 region has the DNA TGTGCCAGCACGGGGGGCACAGATACGCAGTATTTT. It yields the protein CASTGGTDTQYF. The chain employs TRBV28 and TRBJ2-3; D might be TRBD2 (6 bases). This CDR3 has 12 amino acids. CDR1 and CDR2 (germline): MDHEN, SYDVKM. The germline V and J ends were trimmed by 7 bases and 1 base, with 6 bases remaining between them.

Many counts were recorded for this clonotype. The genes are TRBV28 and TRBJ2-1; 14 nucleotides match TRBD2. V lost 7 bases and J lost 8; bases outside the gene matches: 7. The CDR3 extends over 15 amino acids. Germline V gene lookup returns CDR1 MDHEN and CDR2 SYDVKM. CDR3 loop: CASTDKGLAGDEQFF. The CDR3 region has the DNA TGTGCCAGCACTGACAAGGGACTAGCGGGAGATGAGCAGTTCTTC.

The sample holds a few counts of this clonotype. CDR3 nucleotides: TGTGCCTGGAGCGCAGGGGCAGTGGGCTACACCTTC. Protein product: CAWSAGAVGYTF. V usage is TRBV30 and J usage is TRBJ1-2; tentatively, D is TRBD1 (6 bases). Trimming left V 3 bases short and J 8 bases short, with 13 bases between. This CDR3 comprises 12 residues. The V gene's germline CDR1 is GTSNPN and CDR2 SVGIG (reference sequence).

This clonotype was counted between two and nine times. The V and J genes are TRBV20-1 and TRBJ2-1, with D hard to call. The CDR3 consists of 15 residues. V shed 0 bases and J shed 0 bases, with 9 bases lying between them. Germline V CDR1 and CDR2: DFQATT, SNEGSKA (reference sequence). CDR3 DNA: TGCAGTGCTAGAGACCAGGAAAGCTCCTACAATGAGCAGTTCTTC. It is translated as CSARDQESSYNEQFF.

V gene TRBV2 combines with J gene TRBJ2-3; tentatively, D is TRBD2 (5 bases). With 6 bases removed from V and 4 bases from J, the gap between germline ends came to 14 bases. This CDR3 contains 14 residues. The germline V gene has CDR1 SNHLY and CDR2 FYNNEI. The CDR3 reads CASRVESGADTQYF. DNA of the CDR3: TGTGCCAGCAGGGTAGAGTCCGGGGCAGATACGCAGTATTTT.

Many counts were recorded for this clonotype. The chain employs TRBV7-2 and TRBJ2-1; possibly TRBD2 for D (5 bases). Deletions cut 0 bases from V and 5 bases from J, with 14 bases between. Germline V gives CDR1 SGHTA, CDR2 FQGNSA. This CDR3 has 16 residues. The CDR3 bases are TGTGCCAGCAGCTTAGCGTACGGGAAACGGAACAATGAGCAGTTCTTC. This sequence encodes CASSLAYGKRNNEQFF.

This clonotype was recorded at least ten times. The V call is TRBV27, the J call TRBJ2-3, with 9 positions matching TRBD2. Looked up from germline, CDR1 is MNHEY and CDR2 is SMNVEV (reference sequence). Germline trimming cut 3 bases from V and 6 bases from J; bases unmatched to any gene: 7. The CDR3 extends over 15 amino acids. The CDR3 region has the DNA TGTGCCAGCAGTTTCGGCGGGAGGGTTGGTGATACGCAGTATTTT. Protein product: CASSFGGRVGDTQYF.

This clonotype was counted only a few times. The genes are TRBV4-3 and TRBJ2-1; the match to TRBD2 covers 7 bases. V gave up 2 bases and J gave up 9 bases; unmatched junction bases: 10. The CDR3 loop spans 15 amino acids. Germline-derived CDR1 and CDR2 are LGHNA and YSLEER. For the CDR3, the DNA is TGCGCCAGCAGCCAAATAGGGAGGGGCGGGGGTGAGCAGTTCTTC. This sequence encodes CASSQIGRGGGEQFF.

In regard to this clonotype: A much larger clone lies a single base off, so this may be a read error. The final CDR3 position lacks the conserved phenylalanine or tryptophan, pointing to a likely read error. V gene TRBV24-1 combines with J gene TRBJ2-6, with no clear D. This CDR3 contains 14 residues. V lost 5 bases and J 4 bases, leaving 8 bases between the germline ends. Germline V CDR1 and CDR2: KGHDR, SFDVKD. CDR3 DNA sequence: TGTGCCACCAGTGGAACCGGCGGGGCCAACGTCCTGACTCTC. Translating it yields CATSGTGGANVLTL.

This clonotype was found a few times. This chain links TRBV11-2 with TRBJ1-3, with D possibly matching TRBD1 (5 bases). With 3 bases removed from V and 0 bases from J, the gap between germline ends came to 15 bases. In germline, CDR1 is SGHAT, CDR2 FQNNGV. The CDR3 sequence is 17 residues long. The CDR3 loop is CASSLAGGWDSGNTIYF. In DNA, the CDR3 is TGTGCCAGCAGCTTGGCGGGGGGTTGGGACTCTGGAAACACCATATATTTT. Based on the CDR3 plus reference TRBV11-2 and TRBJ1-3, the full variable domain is EAGVAQSPRYKIIEKRQSVAFWCNPISGHATLYWYQQILGQGPKLLIQFQNNGVVDDSQLPKDRFSAERLKGVDSTLKIQPAKLEDSAVYLCASSLAGGWDSGNTIYFGEGSWLTVV.